The 25 T cell receptor beta chains presented below share a single source sample, sequenced in a study of radiotherapy plus CTLA-4 blockade in lung cancer. Sequencing was performed with immunoSEQ multiplex PCR; in TCRdb, only in-frame clones are kept and a portion is missing. The data hold about 88,000 clones, with 72% observed a single time. This sample comprised peripheral blood, obtained from a patient treated with radiotherapy plus ipilimumab. Every receptor here comes from a human donor with non-small cell lung cancer that progressed on radiotherapy plus ipilimumab.

This clone counts as medium-sized. The chain recombines TRBV7-9 with TRBJ2-7; D unclear. Trimming shortened V by 0 bases and J by 7 bases, and 7 bases separated the two germline ends. The germline V gene encodes CDR1 SEHNR and CDR2 FQNEAQ (reference sequence). The CDR3 runs 12 residues. The chain's CDR3 is CASSLAVREQYF. CDR3 nucleotide sequence: TGTGCCAGCAGCTTAGCAGTCCGGGAGCAGTACTTC.

The chain joins TRBV28 to TRBJ2-1; 8 bases line up with TRBD2. Germline V lookup: CDR1 MDHEN, CDR2 SYDVKM. The V gene end was trimmed by 2 bases and the J gene end by 5 bases; junction bases not matched to a gene: 2. The CDR3 spans 14 residues. CDR3 sequence reads: CASSLMRGDNEQFF. Written as DNA, the CDR3 is TGTGCCAGCAGTTTAATGCGGGGGGACAATGAGCAGTTCTTC.

A note on this clone: The CDR3 end shows no conserved phenylalanine or tryptophan, and so a read error is likely. The DNA is left out, because the CDR3 cannot be placed on it with certainty; the CDR3 is given as TCRdb lists it. This chain links TRBV2 with TRBJ2-3; whether TRBD1, the table's D call, matches the DNA was not checked. A total of 12 residues make up the CDR3, ends included. Germline values: CDR1 SNHLY, CDR2 FYNNEI. The CDR3: CASSTGTVILKV.

A remark on this clone: This sample includes further DNA sequences coding for the same CDR3. Here the CDR3 reads CASSYQYEQYF. The CDR3 nucleotides are TGTGCCAGCAGTTACCAATACGAGCAGTACTTC. The chain combines TRBV6-6 with TRBJ2-7, with no clear D. V lost 2 bases and J lost 4, with 3 bases in between. CDR1 is MNHNY and CDR2 is SVGAGI in the germline V gene (reference sequence). This CDR3 spans 11 amino acids.

The sample holds a few counts of this clone. CDR3 region: CASSGTGFANYGYTF. The CDR3 DNA sequence: TGCGCCAGCAGCGGGACAGGGTTCGCTAACTATGGCTACACCTTC. The chain recombines TRBV5-1 with TRBJ1-2; 9 bases fit TRBD1. CDR3 length: 15 amino acids. With V trimmed by 4 bases and J by 0 bases, 4 bases remained unmatched. Germline lookup yields CDR1 SGHRS and CDR2 YFSETQ.

In this sample, this clone turned up a few times. This chain connects TRBV4-1 to TRBJ2-5; D is perhaps TRBD1 or TRBD2 (5 bases each). Germline V lookup: CDR1 MGHRA, CDR2 YSYEKL. Trimming stripped 4 bases from V and 5 bases from J, with 17 bases between. The CDR3 is made up of 15 amino acids. CDR3 sequence: CASSRPGTSDETQYF. In nucleotides, the CDR3 is TGCGCCAGCAGCCGCCCCGGGACGTCAGACGAGACCCAGTACTTC.

This clone was seen just once. The V gene is TRBV5-1, the J gene TRBJ2-3; D gene uncertain. The germline CDR1 and CDR2 sequences are SGHRS and YFSETQ. The CDR3 is 16 amino acids. V was clipped by 6 bases and J by 2 bases, with 19 bases between them. In nucleotides, the CDR3 is TGCGCCAGCAAGAACCCCGCCACAGCCCACACAGATACGCAGTATTTT. Its protein is CASKNPATAHTDTQYF.

The chain carries TRBV6-5 and TRBJ1-2; no definite D call. This CDR3 spans 15 amino acids. Trimming shortened V by 4 bases and J by 3 bases, and 15 bases separated the two germline ends. In germline, CDR1 is MNHEY, CDR2 SVGAGI. The CDR3 is CASSLNLGGYYGYTF. CDR3 bases: TGTGCCAGCAGTTTAAACTTAGGAGGATACTATGGCTACACCTTC.

This rearrangement joins TRBV6-5 to TRBJ2-2, with no clear D. Germline CDR1 is MNHEY and CDR2 is SVGAGI. The V and J ends lost 2 bases and 6 bases respectively, with 7 bases between them. CDR3 length equals 13 residues. As DNA, the CDR3 is TGTGCCAGCAGTTACAGGGCAGCCGGGGAGCTGTTTTTT. Translated: CASSYRAAGELFF.

The rearrangement links TRBV4-2 to TRBJ1-1; D call uncertain. The germline V gene has CDR1 LGHNA and CDR2 YNFKEQ. The CDR3 has 14 residues. V lost 0 bases to trimming and J lost 4 bases, with 9 bases between them. The CDR3 DNA reads TGTGCCAGCAGCCAAGATGCCAGCACCACTGAAGCTTTCTTT. It encodes CASSQDASTTEAFF.

The gene calls are TRBV4-1 and TRBJ2-7; perhaps TRBD2 as D (5 bases). CDR3 length: 15 residues. Trimming pared 0 bases from V and 0 bases from J, leaving 9 bases between. Germline CDR1 is MGHRA and CDR2 is YSYEKL. The CDR3 is CASSQDSGNSYEQYF. The CDR3 bases are TGCGCCAGCAGCCAAGATTCCGGGAACTCCTACGAGCAGTACTTC.

J is TRBJ2-1 and V is TRBV5-5; TRBD2 agrees at 12 bases. The V gene's germline CDR1 is SGHKS and CDR2 YYEKEE (reference sequence). The CDR3 spans 17 residues. V lost 3 bases and J lost 4; bases outside the gene matches: 8. The CDR3 reads CASSSGLAGRSYNEQFF. CDR3 in DNA: TGTGCCAGCAGCTCGGGACTAGCGGGTCGTTCGTACAATGAGCAGTTCTTC.

This chain connects TRBV5-1 to TRBJ2-5; D gene ambiguous. V lost 0 bases to trimming and J lost 1 base, with 10 bases between them. The CDR3 is 15 residues long. Germline assignment: CDR1 SGHRS and CDR2 YFSETQ. The DNA of the CDR3 is TGCGCCAGCAGCTTGGCCGGGCAGTCCCAAGAGACCCAGTACTTC. Its protein is CASSLAGQSQETQYF. Variable domain in full (rest from reference TRBV5-1 and TRBJ2-5): KAGVTQTPRYLIKTRGQQVTLSCSPISGHRSVSWYQQTPGQGLQFLFEYFSETQRNKGNFPGRFSGRQFSNSRSEMNVSTLELGDSALYLCASSLAGQSQETQYFGPGTRLLVL.

This sequence joins TRBV10-2 and TRBJ1-4; the match to TRBD1 covers 7 bases. Germline V gene lookup returns CDR1 WSHSY and CDR2 SAAADI. V shed 4 bases, J shed 0 bases, and the junction held 5 bases outside the gene matches. The CDR3 spans 16 residues. For the CDR3, the DNA is TGCGCCAGCAGTGGCCGGGACAGAGCAACTAATGAAAAACTGTTTTTT. This gives the protein CASSGRDRATNEKLFF.

V gene TRBV6-5 combines with J gene TRBJ2-7; TRBD1 matches 10 bases. CDR3 size: 15 residues. CDR1 is MNHEY and CDR2 is SVGAGI in the germline V gene. V trimming: 2 bases; J trimming: 2 bases; junction bases outside the gene matches: 3. Written as DNA, the CDR3 is TGTGCCAGCAGTTACCCAGGACAGGGGGCCTACGAGCAGTACTTC. Its translation is CASSYPGQGAYEQYF.

This clone was counted between two and nine times. This chain joins TRBV19 and TRBJ1-3; D is unresolved. Between the trimmed V and J ends, which lost 6 bases and 1 base, there was a span of 7 bases. The CDR3 loop spans 13 amino acids. Germline V gene sequence: CDR1 LNHDA, CDR2 SQIVND (reference sequence). DNA of the CDR3: TGTGCCAGTAGCGGGATGTCTGGAAACACCATATATTTT. Amino acids: CASSGMSGNTIYF. Full variable domain (outside the CDR3, taken from reference TRBV19 and TRBJ1-3): DGGITQSPKYLFRKEGQNVTLSCEQNLNHDAMYWYRQDPGQGLRLIYYSQIVNDFQKGDIAEGYSVSREKKESFPLTVTSAQKNPTAFYLCASSGMSGNTIYFGEGSWLTVV.

The rearrangement joins TRBV7-8 to TRBJ2-7; TRBD2 might be the D (7 bases). V was shortened by 3 bases and J by 0 bases, with 15 bases between the two germline ends. The length of the CDR3 is 16 residues. Germline-derived CDR1 and CDR2 are SGHVS and FQNEAQ. As DNA, the CDR3 is TGTGCCAGCAGCTTCACGGGGGGCCCGAACTCCTACGAGCAGTACTTC. Its translation is CASSFTGGPNSYEQYF.

The CDR3 is CASSERGDYEQYF. The DNA of the CDR3 is TGTGCCAGCAGTGAGCGGGGAGACTACGAGCAGTACTTC. The chain uses TRBV2 and TRBJ2-7; tentatively, D is TRBD2 (6 bases). The V end lost 3 bases, the J end lost 3 bases, and 9 bases lay between the germline ends. Germline V gives CDR1 SNHLY, CDR2 FYNNEI. The CDR3 loop spans 13 amino acids.

The gene calls are TRBV6-6 and TRBJ1-2; TRBD1 matches at 7 bases. The CDR3 is 13 amino acids. CDR1 and CDR2 from the germline V gene are MNHNY and SVGAGI (reference sequence). V was clipped by 6 bases and J by 4 bases; unmatched bases: 5. CDR3: CASSRGAIYGYTF. In DNA, the CDR3 is TGTGCCAGCAGCAGGGGGGCAATCTATGGCTACACCTTC.

The chain joins TRBV12-5 to TRBJ2-7, with TRBD1 matching 9 bases. Germline V gives CDR1 LGHNT, CDR2 FRNRAP. This CDR3 region has 18 residues. J was trimmed by 1 base and V by 4 bases; bases with no gene match: 14. This CDR3 reads CASGYTLGGTGPSYEQYF. The DNA of the CDR3 is TGTGCTAGTGGTTACACCCTTGGGGGGACAGGGCCTTCCTACGAGCAGTACTTC.

This chain connects TRBV28 to TRBJ2-1, with 7 bases aligning to TRBD2. CDR3 length: 15 amino acids. Trimming at V came to 1 base and at J to 8 bases, leaving 8 bases not matched to a gene. Germline lookup yields CDR1 MDHEN and CDR2 SYDVKM. The CDR3, as DNA: TGTGCCAGCAGTTTATTATTCGGGAGGAGCGATGAGCAGTTCTTC. This gives the protein CASSLLFGRSDEQFF.

This clone showed up just a few times. The rearrangement joins TRBV19 to TRBJ1-1; D is unresolved. The CDR3 covers 10 residues. The germline V and J ends were trimmed by 5 bases and 8 bases, with 6 bases remaining between them. The V gene's germline CDR1 is LNHDA and CDR2 SQIVND (reference sequence). The CDR3 sequence is CASSGVEAFF. CDR3 DNA sequence: TGTGCCAGTAGTGGGGTCGAAGCTTTCTTT. The full variable domain, completed using reference TRBV19 and TRBJ1-1, is DGGITQSPKYLFRKEGQNVTLSCEQNLNHDAMYWYRQDPGQGLRLIYYSQIVNDFQKGDIAEGYSVSREKKESFPLTVTSAQKNPTAFYLCASSGVEAFFGQGTRLTVV.

This clone has a handful of counts. The chain is built from TRBV14 and TRBJ1-4; D is uncertain. Germline assignment: CDR1 SGHDN and CDR2 FVKESK. V was clipped by 6 bases and J by 6 bases, with 8 bases between them. The CDR3 is 12 amino acids. As DNA, the CDR3 is TGTGCCAGCAGGCGGGGAGATGAAAAACTGTTTTTT. Protein sequence: CASRRGDEKLFF.

The gene calls are TRBV19 and TRBJ2-5; D perhaps matches TRBD1 (6 bases). V was pared by 4 bases and J by 4 bases, with 16 bases between. Germline V lookup: CDR1 LNHDA, CDR2 SQIVND (reference sequence). The CDR3 loop spans 15 amino acids. Here the CDR3 reads CASSTGRTDPETQYF. The CDR3 bases are TGTGCCAGTAGTACGGGACGGACAGATCCAGAGACCCAGTACTTC.

The chain has TRBV16 and TRBJ1-5; TRBD1 agrees at 8 bases. Trimming at V came to 5 bases and at J to 6 bases, leaving 6 bases not matched to a gene. Germline loops: CDR1 KGHSY, CDR2 FQNENV. The CDR3 has 14 amino acids. DNA of the CDR3: TGTGCCAGCAGCTACCAGGGGGCTGTTCAGCCCCAGCATTTT. Its protein product is CASSYQGAVQPQHF.